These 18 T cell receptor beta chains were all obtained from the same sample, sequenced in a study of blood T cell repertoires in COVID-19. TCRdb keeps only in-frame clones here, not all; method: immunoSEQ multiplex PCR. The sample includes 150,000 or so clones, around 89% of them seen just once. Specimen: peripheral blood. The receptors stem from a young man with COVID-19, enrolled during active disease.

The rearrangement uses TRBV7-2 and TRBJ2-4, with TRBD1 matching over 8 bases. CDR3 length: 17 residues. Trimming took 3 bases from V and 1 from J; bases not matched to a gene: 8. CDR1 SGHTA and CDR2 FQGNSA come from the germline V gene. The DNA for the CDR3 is TGTGCCAGCAGCTTCTGGCAGGGGGCAATGGCCAAAAACATTCAGTACTTC. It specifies CASSFWQGAMAKNIQYF.

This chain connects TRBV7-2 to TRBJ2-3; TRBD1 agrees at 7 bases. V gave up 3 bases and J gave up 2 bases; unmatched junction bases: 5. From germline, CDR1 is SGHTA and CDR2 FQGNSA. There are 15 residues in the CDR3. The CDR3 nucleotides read TGTGCCAGCAGCTTGACAGGGTTCATCACAGATACGCAGTATTTT. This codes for CASSLTGFITDTQYF.

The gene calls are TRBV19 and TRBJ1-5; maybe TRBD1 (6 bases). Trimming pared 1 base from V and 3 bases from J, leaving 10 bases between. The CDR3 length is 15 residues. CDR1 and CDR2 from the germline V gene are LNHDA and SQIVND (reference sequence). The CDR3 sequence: CASSIGTEANQPQHF. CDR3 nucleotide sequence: TGTGCCAGTAGTATAGGGACAGAAGCCAATCAGCCCCAGCATTTT.

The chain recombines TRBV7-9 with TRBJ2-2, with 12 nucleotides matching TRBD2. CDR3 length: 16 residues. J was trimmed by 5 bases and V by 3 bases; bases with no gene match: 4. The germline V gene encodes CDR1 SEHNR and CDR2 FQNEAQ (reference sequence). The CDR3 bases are TGTGCCAGCAGCTTCCCTAGCGGGAGGGGTACCGGGGAGCTGTTTTTT. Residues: CASSFPSGRGTGELFF.

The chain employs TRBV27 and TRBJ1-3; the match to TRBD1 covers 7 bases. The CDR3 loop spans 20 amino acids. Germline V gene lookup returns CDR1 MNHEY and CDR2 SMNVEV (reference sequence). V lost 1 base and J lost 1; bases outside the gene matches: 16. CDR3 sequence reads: CASSLLGGDRELISGNTIYF. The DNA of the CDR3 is TGTGCCAGCAGTTTATTAGGAGGAGACAGGGAGTTAATATCTGGAAACACCATATATTTT.

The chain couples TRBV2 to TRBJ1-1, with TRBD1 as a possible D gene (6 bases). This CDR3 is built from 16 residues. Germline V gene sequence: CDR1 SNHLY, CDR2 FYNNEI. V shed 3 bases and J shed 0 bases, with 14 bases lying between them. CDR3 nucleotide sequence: TGTGCCAGCAGTGATACAGGGATGTTCCTGAACACTGAAGCTTTCTTT. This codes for CASSDTGMFLNTEAFF.

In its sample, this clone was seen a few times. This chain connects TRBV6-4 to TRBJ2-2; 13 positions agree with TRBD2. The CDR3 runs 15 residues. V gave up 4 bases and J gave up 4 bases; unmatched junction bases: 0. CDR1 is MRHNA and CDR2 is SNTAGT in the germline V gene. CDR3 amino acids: CASSGTSGSTGELFF. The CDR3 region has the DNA TGTGCCAGCAGTGGGACTAGCGGGAGCACCGGGGAGCTGTTTTTT.

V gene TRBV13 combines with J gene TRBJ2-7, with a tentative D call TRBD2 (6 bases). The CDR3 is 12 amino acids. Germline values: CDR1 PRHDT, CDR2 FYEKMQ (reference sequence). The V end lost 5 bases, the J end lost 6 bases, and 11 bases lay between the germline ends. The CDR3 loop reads CASSVGRGEQYF. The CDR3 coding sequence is TGTGCCAGCAGCGTCGGGCGGGGCGAGCAGTACTTC.

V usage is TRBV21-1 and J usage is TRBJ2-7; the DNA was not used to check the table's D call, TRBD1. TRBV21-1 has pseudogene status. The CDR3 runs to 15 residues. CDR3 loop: CASSKAETGPYEQYF. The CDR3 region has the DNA TGTGCCAGCAGCAAAGCTGAGACAGGGCCCTACGAGCAGTACTTC.

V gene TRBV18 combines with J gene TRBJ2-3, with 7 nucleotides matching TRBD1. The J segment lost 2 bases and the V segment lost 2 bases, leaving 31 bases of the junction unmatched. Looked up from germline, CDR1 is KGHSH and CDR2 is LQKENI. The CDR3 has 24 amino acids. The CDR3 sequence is CASSPNSERGLPLGILFATDTQYF. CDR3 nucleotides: TGTGCCAGCTCACCAAACTCAGAGAGGGGGCTGCCGCTAGGTATTTTGTTTGCCACAGATACGCAGTATTTT.

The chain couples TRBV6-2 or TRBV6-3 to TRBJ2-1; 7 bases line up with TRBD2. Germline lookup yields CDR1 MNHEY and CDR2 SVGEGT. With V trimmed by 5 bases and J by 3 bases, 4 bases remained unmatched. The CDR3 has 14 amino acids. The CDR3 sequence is CASSTGDYYNEQFF. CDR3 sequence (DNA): TGTGCCAGCAGTACGGGGGACTACTACAATGAGCAGTTCTTC.

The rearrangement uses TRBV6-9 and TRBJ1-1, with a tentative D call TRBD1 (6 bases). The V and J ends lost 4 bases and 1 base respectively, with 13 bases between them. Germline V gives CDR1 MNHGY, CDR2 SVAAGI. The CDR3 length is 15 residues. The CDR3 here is CASSFRTAPNTEAFF. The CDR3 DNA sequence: TGTGCCAGCAGTTTCCGGACAGCTCCGAACACTGAAGCTTTCTTT.

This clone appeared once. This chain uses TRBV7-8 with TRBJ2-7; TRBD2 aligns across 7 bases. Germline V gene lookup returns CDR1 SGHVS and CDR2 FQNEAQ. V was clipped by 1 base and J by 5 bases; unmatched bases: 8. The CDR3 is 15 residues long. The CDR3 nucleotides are TGTGCCAGCAGCTTAGAGCGACTAGCAGGCCACGAGCAGTACTTC. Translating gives CASSLERLAGHEQYF.

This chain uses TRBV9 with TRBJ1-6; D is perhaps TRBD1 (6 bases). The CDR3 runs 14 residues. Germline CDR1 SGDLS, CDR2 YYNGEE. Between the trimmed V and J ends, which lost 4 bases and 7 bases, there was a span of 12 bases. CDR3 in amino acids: CASSYWGPNSPLHF. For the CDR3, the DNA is TGTGCCAGCAGCTATTGGGGGCCGAATTCACCCCTCCACTTT.

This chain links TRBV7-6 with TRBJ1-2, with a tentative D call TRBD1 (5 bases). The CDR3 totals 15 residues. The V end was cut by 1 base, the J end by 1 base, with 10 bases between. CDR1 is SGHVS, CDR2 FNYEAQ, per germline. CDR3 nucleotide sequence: TGTGCCAGCAGCTTAGGGGCAGGGAATAACTATGGCTACACCTTC. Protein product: CASSLGAGNNYGYTF.

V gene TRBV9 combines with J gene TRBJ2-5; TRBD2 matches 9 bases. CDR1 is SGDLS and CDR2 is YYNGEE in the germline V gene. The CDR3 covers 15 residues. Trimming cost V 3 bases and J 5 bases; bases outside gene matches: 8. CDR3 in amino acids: CASSAGSGSHETQYF. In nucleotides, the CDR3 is TGTGCCAGCAGCGCGGGTAGCGGGAGTCATGAGACCCAGTACTTC.

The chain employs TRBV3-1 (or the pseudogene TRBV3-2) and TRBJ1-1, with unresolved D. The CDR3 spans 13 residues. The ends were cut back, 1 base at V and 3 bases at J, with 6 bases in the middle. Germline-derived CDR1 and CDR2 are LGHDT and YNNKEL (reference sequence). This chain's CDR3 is CASSQATYTEAFF. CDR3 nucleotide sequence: TGTGCCAGCAGCCAAGCAACATACACTGAAGCTTTCTTT.

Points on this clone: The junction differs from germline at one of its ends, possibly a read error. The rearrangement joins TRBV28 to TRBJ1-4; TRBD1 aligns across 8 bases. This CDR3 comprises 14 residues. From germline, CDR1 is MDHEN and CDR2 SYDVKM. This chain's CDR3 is CASLGQGTNEKLLF. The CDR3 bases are TGTGCCAGCCTTGGACAGGGTACTAATGAAAAACTGCTTTTT.